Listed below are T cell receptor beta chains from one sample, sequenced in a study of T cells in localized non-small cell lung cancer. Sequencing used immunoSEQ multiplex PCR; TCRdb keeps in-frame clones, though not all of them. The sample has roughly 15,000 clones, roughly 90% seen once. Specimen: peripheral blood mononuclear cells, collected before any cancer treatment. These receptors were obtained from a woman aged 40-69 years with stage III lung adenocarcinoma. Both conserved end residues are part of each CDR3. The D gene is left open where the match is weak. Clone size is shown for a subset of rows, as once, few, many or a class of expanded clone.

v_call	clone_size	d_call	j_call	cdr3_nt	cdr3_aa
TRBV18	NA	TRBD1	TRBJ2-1	TGTGCCAGCTCACCACGGGGACAGGGGGGGAATGAGCAGTTCTTC	CASSPRGQGGNEQFF
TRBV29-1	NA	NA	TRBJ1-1	TGCAGCGCCATAAAGTACCTGGGGGTAAACACTGAAGCTTTCTTT	CSAIKYLGVNTEAFF
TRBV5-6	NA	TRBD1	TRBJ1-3	TGTGCCAGCTCCCGAGACAGGGTTTCTCTTCTTCAATCCGGAAACACCATATATTTT	CASSRDRVSLLQSGNTIYF
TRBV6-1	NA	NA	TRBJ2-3	TGTGCCAGCAGTGAATCCGCGGGCGGAAGTGGGGTAGATACGCAGTATTTT	CASSESAGGSGVDTQYF
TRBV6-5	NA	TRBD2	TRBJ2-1	TGTGCCAGCAGTAAAGGAACTAGCGGTGACAATGAGCAGTTCTTC	CASSKGTSGDNEQFF
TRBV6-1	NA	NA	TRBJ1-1	TGTGCCAGCAGTCTGGGGCAGGGGAACACTGAAGCTTTCTTT	CASSLGQGNTEAFF
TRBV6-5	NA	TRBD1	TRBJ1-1	TGTGCCAGCAGCTCGAGACAGGGGAACACTGAAGCTTTCTTT	CASSSRQGNTEAFF
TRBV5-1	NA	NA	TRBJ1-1	TGCGCCAGCAGCTTGGACAGGAACACTGAAGCTTTCTTT	CASSLDRNTEAFF
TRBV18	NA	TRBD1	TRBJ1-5	TGTGCCAGCTCACTACTCCGGGACAGGGGGAGAAGTCAGCCCCAGCATTTT	CASSLLRDRGRSQPQHF
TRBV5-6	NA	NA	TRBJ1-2	TGTGCCAGCAGCTCTTCAGTAGCTAACTATGGCTACACCTTC	CASSSSVANYGYTF
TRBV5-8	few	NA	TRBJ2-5	TGTGCCAGCAGCTTGACAGGGAAAGAGACCCAGTACTTC	CASSLTGKETQYF
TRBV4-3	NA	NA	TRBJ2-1	TGCGCCAGCAGCCAAGATTTAGCTGGGTCGTCCTACAATGAGCAGTTCTTC	CASSQDLAGSSYNEQFF
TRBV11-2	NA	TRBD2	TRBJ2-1	TGTGCCAGCAGCTTAGATGTAGGGACTAAGGAGCAGTTCTTC	CASSLDVGTKEQFF
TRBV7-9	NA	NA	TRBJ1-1	TGTGCCAGCAGCTTATATATCGTTGCAACGGACCACTACACTGAAGCTTTCTTT	CASSLYIVATDHYTEAFF
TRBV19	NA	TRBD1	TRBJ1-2	TGTGCCAGTAGTATCGGCAGGGGGAATGGCTACACCTTC	CASSIGRGNGYTF
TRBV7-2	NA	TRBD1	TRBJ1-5	TGTGCCAGCAGCCCCAGACAGGGAAATCAGCCCCAGCATTTT	CASSPRQGNQPQHF
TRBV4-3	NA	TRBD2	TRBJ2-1	TGCGCCAGCAGCCCCCGAAGGTGGAGCGGGGGGTTGAGCTCCTACAATGAGCAGTTCTTC	CASSPRRWSGGLSSYNEQFF
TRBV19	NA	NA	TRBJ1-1	TGTGCCAGTAGTATCCGTGGGACATCAGGTTCTGAAGCTTTCTTT	CASSIRGTSGSEAFF
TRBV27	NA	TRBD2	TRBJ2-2	TGTGCCAGCAGTGGGGGATGGGGGAGGGCCTACACCGGGGAGCTGTTTTTT	CASSGGWGRAYTGELFF
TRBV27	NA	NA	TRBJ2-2	TGTGCCAGCAGTTTACAGGGAAACACCGGGGAGCTGTTTTTT	CASSLQGNTGELFF
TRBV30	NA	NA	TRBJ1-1	TGTGCCTGGAGTGTTTACAGGACGAACCTTGAAGCTTTCTTT	CAWSVYRTNLEAFF
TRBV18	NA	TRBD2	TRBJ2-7	TGTGCCAGCTCACCGCAGAGACTAGCGGGGGACGGGAGTTTC	CASSPQRLAGDGSF
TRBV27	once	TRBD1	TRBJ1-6	TGTGCCAGCAGGGGACAGGGTAGAGATTCACCCCTCCACTTT	CASRGQGRDSPLHF
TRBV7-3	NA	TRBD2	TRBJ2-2	TGTGCCAGCAGCTTCCATCCCCGGACTAGCGGGGGGAGCTTACCCGGGGAGCTGTTTTTT	CASSFHPRTSGGSLPGELFF
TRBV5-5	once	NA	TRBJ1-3	TGTGCCAGCAGCTTGGGGCTCCAGGGCTCTGGAAACACCATATATTTT	CASSLGLQGSGNTIYF
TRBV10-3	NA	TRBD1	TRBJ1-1	TGTGCCATCAGTGGGCTCTCTACAGGGGTAATTTCTGAAGCTTTCTTT	CAISGLSTGVISEAFF
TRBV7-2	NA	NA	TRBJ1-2	TGTGCCAGCAGCTTACAAGGGGACTATGGCTACACCTTC	CASSLQGDYGYTF
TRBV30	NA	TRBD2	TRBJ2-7	TGTGCCTGGAGTGAAGAGCAAGCGGGAAGCTACGAGCAGTACTTC	CAWSEEQAGSYEQYF
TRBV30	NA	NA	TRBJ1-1	TGTGCCTGGGAGGGGCCCCAGGGTGAAGCTTTCTTT	CAWEGPQGEAFF
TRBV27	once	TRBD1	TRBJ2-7	TGTGCCAGCAGGTCCGGGACAGGGTTTGCCTACGAGCAGTACTTC	CASRSGTGFAYEQYF
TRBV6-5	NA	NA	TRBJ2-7	TGTGCCAGCAGTTACTCCCCGCGGGATCCCTCCTACGAGCAGTACTTC	CASSYSPRDPSYEQYF
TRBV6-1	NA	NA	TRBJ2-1	TGTGCCAGCAGTGAGGCGTCCAGTAGCTCCTACAATGAGCAGTTCTTC	CASSEASSSSYNEQFF
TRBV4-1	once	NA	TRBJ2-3	TGCGCCAGCAGCCCTACCCAAAGCTCAGATACGCAGTATTTT	CASSPTQSSDTQYF
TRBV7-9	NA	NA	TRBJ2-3	TGTGCCAGCAGCTTAGCGCGGGGAACTAGCACAGATACGCAGTATTTT	CASSLARGTSTDTQYF
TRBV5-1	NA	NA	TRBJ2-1	TGCGCCAGCAGCTTATACCCGAAGACTGATGAGCAGTTCTTC	CASSLYPKTDEQFF
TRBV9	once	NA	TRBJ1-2	TGTGCCAGCAGCTTAGGGGGGTCTCGGCTCGAGGATGGCTACACCTTC	CASSLGGSRLEDGYTF
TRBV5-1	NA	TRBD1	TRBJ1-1	TGCGCCAGCCAGACAGGGGTGAACACTGAAGCTTTCTTT	CASQTGVNTEAFF
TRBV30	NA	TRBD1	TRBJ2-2	TGTGCCTGGAGGACAGGGGGCTCTAACACCGGGGAGCTGTTTTTT	CAWRTGGSNTGELFF
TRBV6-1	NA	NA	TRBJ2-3	TGTGCCAGCAGTACGGCTGGTGGCACAGATACGCAGTATTTT	CASSTAGGTDTQYF
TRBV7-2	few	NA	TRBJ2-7	TGTGCCAGCAGCTTAGCGACGATTCAGTACTTC	CASSLATIQYF
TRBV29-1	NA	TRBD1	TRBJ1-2	TGCAGCGTTCAGACAGGGGCTAACTATGGCTACACCTTC	CSVQTGANYGYTF
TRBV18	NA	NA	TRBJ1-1	TGTGCCAGCTCATCCGTGGACAATGCAGCTTTCTTT	CASSSVDNAAFF
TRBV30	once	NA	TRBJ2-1	TGTGCCTGGTCCGGGACACTATACAATGAGCAGTTCTTC	CAWSGTLYNEQFF
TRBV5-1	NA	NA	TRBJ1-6	TGCGCCAGCAGCTTGACAGGGCGCTCCCTTAATTCACCCCTCCACTTT	CASSLTGRSLNSPLHF
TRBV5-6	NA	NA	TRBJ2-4	TGTGCCAGCAGCTTGTCTGCGGGTGGGAACATTCAGTACTTC	CASSLSAGGNIQYF
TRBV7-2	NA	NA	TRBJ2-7	TGTGCCAGCAGTTCGTTAAAGGGATACGAGCAGTACTTC	CASSSLKGYEQYF
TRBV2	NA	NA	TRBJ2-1	TGTGCCAGCAGTGTCGATACCGCCTACAATGAGCAGTTCTTC	CASSVDTAYNEQFF
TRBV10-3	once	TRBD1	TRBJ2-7	TGTGCCACCACCAGTCAACAGGGGGCTATTGAGCAGTACTTC	CATTSQQGAIEQYF
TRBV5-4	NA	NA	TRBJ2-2	TGTGCCAGCAGCTTGCCGGGGCAGACGAACACCGGGGAGCTGTTTTTT	CASSLPGQTNTGELFF
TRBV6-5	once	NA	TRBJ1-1	TGTGCCAGCAGGAGATGGACGGCGAACACTGAAGCTTTCTTT	CASRRWTANTEAFF
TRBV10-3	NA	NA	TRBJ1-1	TGTGCCATCAGTGAGGGCCGTTTGAACACTGAAGCTTTCTTT	CAISEGRLNTEAFF
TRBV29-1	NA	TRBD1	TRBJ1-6	TGCAGCGTGACGCTAGGGACAGCTGATTCACCCCTCCACTTT	CSVTLGTADSPLHF
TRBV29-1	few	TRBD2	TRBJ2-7	TGCAGCGTTGACTACCCGGGAGGGCAGTACTTC	CSVDYPGGQYF
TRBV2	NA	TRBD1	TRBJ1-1	TGTGCCAGCAGGGCGACTGGGACAGGGTACACTGAAGCTTTCTTT	CASRATGTGYTEAFF
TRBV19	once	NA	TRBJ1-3	TGTGCATCGGGAGACTCTGGAAACACCATATATTTT	CASGDSGNTIYF
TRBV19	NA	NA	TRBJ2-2	TGTGCCAGTAGTATAGAACAGCTAACCGGGGAGCTGTTTTTT	CASSIEQLTGELFF
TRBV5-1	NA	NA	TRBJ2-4	TGCGCCAGCATGGGGGGTAATCGAAACATTCAGTACTTC	CASMGGNRNIQYF
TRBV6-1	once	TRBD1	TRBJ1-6	TGTGCCAGCAGTGGACAGGGTAATTCACCCCTCCACTTT	CASSGQGNSPLHF
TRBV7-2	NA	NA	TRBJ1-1	TGTGCCAGCAGCTTGCAGGGCACGAACACTGAAGCTTTCTTT	CASSLQGTNTEAFF